One and the same sample provided the 30 T cell receptor beta chains below, sequenced in a study of blood T cell repertoires in COVID-19. Profiling relied on immunoSEQ multiplex PCR, and the TCRdb table lists in-frame clones only, not all of them. The table lists 70,000 to 95,000 clones, 75% to 90% of them singletons. The source material was peripheral blood. The receptors shown here come from a woman between 35 and 50 years old with active or convalescent COVID-19.

V is TRBV27 and J is TRBJ2-2, with 12 bases that match TRBD2. Germline CDR1 and CDR2: MNHEY and SMNVEV (reference sequence). V dropped 2 bases and J dropped 4; count of bases not matched to a gene: 5. The CDR3 spans 17 residues. CDR3 in amino acids: CASSLTSGGSSTGELFF. Here the CDR3 DNA reads TGTGCCAGCAGTTTAACTAGCGGGGGGTCGTCCACCGGGGAGCTGTTTTTT.

The chain combines TRBV5-4 with TRBJ1-2; 8 bases agree with TRBD1. Trimming cost V 1 base and J 7 bases; bases outside gene matches: 3. The CDR3 contains 13 residues. Germline CDR1 SGHNT, CDR2 YYREEE (reference sequence). The CDR3 sequence: CASSLTTGVGYTF. The CDR3 nucleotides are TGTGCCAGCAGCTTGACGACAGGGGTTGGCTACACCTTC.

This chain links TRBV6-4 with TRBJ1-2, with TRBD1 as a possible D gene (6 bases). CDR1 is MRHNA, CDR2 SNTAGT, per germline. V was trimmed by 6 bases and J by 7 bases, leaving 18 bases between them. The CDR3 has 14 residues. CDR3 in amino acids: CASRKTGLTGGYTF. The CDR3 bases are TGTGCCAGCAGGAAGACAGGTCTAACAGGTGGCTACACCTTC.

The V gene is TRBV6-4, the J gene TRBJ1-3; tentative D call: TRBD1 (5 bases). The CDR3 loop spans 17 amino acids. Germline loops: CDR1 MRHNA, CDR2 SNTAGT. V was trimmed by 7 bases and J by 0 bases, leaving 19 bases between them. The DNA of the CDR3 is TGTGCCAGCATTAGTGTAGACAGAAAATACTCTGGAAACACCATATATTTT. This sequence encodes CASISVDRKYSGNTIYF.

V is TRBV7-9 and J is TRBJ1-1; the D is unclear. The length of the CDR3 is 11 residues. The V gene lost 6 bases and the J gene lost 10 bases, with 12 bases spanning the gap. Germline V gene lookup returns CDR1 SEHNR and CDR2 FQNEAQ (reference sequence). CDR3 residues: CASSFRGGAFF. The CDR3 DNA reads TGTGCCAGCAGTTTTCGCGGAGGAGCTTTCTTT.

V usage is TRBV5-4 and J usage is TRBJ2-5, with TRBD2 identical over 8 bases. The CDR3 runs 15 residues. Losses at the gene ends were 5 bases for V and 2 bases for J; bases not matched to a gene: 8. Germline loops: CDR1 SGHNT, CDR2 YYREEE (reference sequence). Written as DNA, the CDR3 is TGTGCCAGCAGTAATGCGGGGGGCGGGCAAGAGACCCAGTACTTC. This codes for CASSNAGGGQETQYF.

The count of this clone is one. The V and J genes are TRBV28 and TRBJ1-2; maybe TRBD1 (6 bases). Germline CDR1 and CDR2: MDHEN and SYDVKM. V lost 2 bases and J lost 4, with 11 bases in between. The CDR3 covers 14 residues. The CDR3 DNA reads TGTGCCAGCAGTTTAGCGGACAGATCCTATGGCTACACCTTC. Translating it yields CASSLADRSYGYTF.

The chain employs TRBV29-1 and TRBJ1-1, with TRBD1 as a possible D gene (6 bases). Trimming took 6 bases from V and 0 from J, leaving 17 bases between them. The CDR3 has 15 residues. CDR1 SQVTM and CDR2 ANQGSEA come from the germline V gene. This chain's CDR3 is CSVGGGLLVNTEAFF. DNA of the CDR3: TGCAGCGTAGGGGGGGGCCTATTAGTGAACACTGAAGCTTTCTTT. Filled out from reference TRBV29-1 and TRBJ1-1, the complete variable domain reads SAVISQKPSRDICQRGTSLTIQCQVDSQVTMMFWYRQQPGQSLTLIATANQGSEATYESGFVIDKFPISRPNLTFSTLTVSNMSPEDSSIYLCSVGGGLLVNTEAFFGQGTRLTVV.

The chain couples TRBV5-5 to TRBJ1-2; no clear D. V lost 0 bases and J 3 bases, leaving 9 bases between the germline ends. This CDR3 is built from 14 residues. Germline V gene lookup returns CDR1 SGHKS and CDR2 YYEKEE (reference sequence). Here the CDR3 reads CASSLVIGDYGYTF. The CDR3 DNA reads as TGTGCCAGCAGCTTGGTAATCGGGGACTATGGCTACACCTTC.

V and J are TRBV27 and TRBJ2-2; the match to TRBD2 covers 7 bases. In germline, CDR1 is MNHEY, CDR2 SMNVEV (reference sequence). Losses at the gene ends were 2 bases for V and 1 base for J; bases not matched to a gene: 1. The CDR3 spans 15 residues. CDR3 DNA: TGTGCCAGCAGTTTAGGCGGGAGGAACACCGGGGAGCTGTTTTTT. Translating it yields CASSLGGRNTGELFF.

This chain connects TRBV18 to TRBJ2-5, with D uncertain. This CDR3 has 14 amino acids. Germline values: CDR1 KGHSH, CDR2 LQKENI. Between the trimmed V and J ends, which lost 5 bases and 5 bases, there was a span of 15 bases. The CDR3 spells CASSSRGSTETQYF. The CDR3 nucleotides read TGTGCCAGCTCATCACGAGGTTCAACGGAGACCCAGTACTTC.

The J gene is TRBJ1-6, the V gene TRBV18, with D perhaps TRBD1 (5 bases). The CDR3 contains 15 residues. Between the trimmed V and J ends, which lost 6 bases and 1 base, there was a span of 10 bases. Germline V gives CDR1 KGHSH, CDR2 LQKENI. CDR3 residues: CASSSDTSYNSPLHF. The DNA of the CDR3 is TGTGCCAGCTCGTCGGACACATCCTATAATTCACCCCTCCACTTT.

The J gene is TRBJ1-4, the V gene TRBV5-6; tentative D call: TRBD1 (6 bases). Germline values: CDR1 SGHDT, CDR2 YYEEEE. The V end lost 1 base, the J end lost 5 bases, and 9 bases lay between the germline ends. CDR3 length: 14 amino acids. The CDR3 reads CASSLSGDNEKLFF. As DNA, the CDR3 is TGTGCCAGCAGCTTGTCAGGGGACAATGAAAAACTGTTTTTT. The variable domain in full, with the rest retrieved from reference TRBV5-6 and TRBJ1-4, is DAGVTQSPTHLIKTRGQQVTLRCSPKSGHDTVSWYQQALGQGPQFIFQYYEEEERQRGNFPDRFSGHQFPNYSSELNVNALLLGDSALYLCASSLSGDNEKLFFGSGTQLSVL.

The J gene is TRBJ1-4, the V gene TRBV10-2; D possibly corresponds to TRBD1 (6 bases). Per the germline V gene, CDR1 is WSHSY and CDR2 is SAAADI. Trimming took off 2 bases at V and 0 bases at J, with 13 bases between the two ends. The CDR3 is 17 amino acids. This chain's CDR3 is CASSEDRPFTTNEKLFF. CDR3 DNA: TGCGCCAGCAGTGAGGACAGGCCCTTCACAACTAATGAAAAACTGTTTTTT.

The genes are TRBV18 and TRBJ2-1, with 10 bases that match TRBD2. In germline, CDR1 is KGHSH, CDR2 LQKENI. Germline trimming cut 1 base from V and 4 bases from J; bases unmatched to any gene: 10. The CDR3 runs to 18 residues. CDR3 sequence reads: CASSPRTSGIAGYNEQFF. CDR3 DNA sequence: TGTGCCAGCTCACCACGGACTAGCGGCATTGCGGGGTACAATGAGCAGTTCTTC.

There are a few counts of this clone. The chain couples TRBV7-8 to TRBJ1-4; 8 bases agree with TRBD1. The germline CDR1 and CDR2 sequences are SGHVS and FQNEAQ. The CDR3 sequence is 15 residues long. V was pared by 4 bases and J by 6 bases, with 7 bases of the junction left unmatched. CDR3 region: CASSSHRGADEKLFF. Written as DNA, the CDR3 is TGTGCCAGCAGCTCGCACAGGGGGGCAGATGAAAAACTGTTTTTT.

This chain connects TRBV5-8 to TRBJ2-1; 7 bases agree with TRBD1. Germline assignment: CDR1 SGHTS and CDR2 YDEGEE. This CDR3 has 15 amino acids. Trimming removed 1 base from V and 6 bases from J; junction bases left unmatched: 7. CDR3 amino acids: CASSLRDSLLNEQFF. CDR3 coding DNA: TGTGCCAGCAGCTTGAGGGACAGCCTACTCAATGAGCAGTTCTTC.

The chain carries TRBV4-3 and TRBJ2-3; D perhaps matches TRBD1 (5 bases). V was trimmed by 2 bases and J by 0 bases, leaving 12 bases between them. Germline loops: CDR1 LGHNA, CDR2 YSLEER. The CDR3 covers 16 residues. This CDR3 reads CASSQKPGISTDTQYF. Written as DNA, the CDR3 is TGCGCCAGCAGCCAAAAACCAGGGATTAGCACAGATACGCAGTATTTT.

This sequence joins TRBV4-1 and TRBJ1-4, with 8 positions matching TRBD1. CDR3 length equals 17 residues. After removal of 0 bases from V and 2 bases from J, the junction contained 5 bases not matched to a gene. Germline CDR1 reads MGHRA; CDR2 reads YSYEKL. The CDR3 protein is CASSQDLGQVTNEKLFF. In nucleotides, the CDR3 is TGCGCCAGCAGCCAAGATTTGGGACAGGTTACTAATGAAAAACTGTTTTTT.

This chain connects TRBV28 to TRBJ1-5; TRBD1 matches 7 bases. The germline V gene has CDR1 MDHEN and CDR2 SYDVKM. V dropped 4 bases and J dropped 4; count of bases not matched to a gene: 4. The CDR3 extends over 14 amino acids. CDR3 sequence reads: CASSWVQGNQPQHF. The CDR3 DNA sequence: TGTGCCAGCAGTTGGGTACAGGGGAATCAGCCCCAGCATTTT.

The chain has TRBV21-1 and TRBJ2-7; the table's D call TRBD1 went unverified against the DNA. TRBV21-1 is classified as a pseudogene. CDR3 length equals 17 residues. This CDR3 is CASSKRGSMTGGYEQYF. The CDR3 DNA reads TGTGCCAGCAGCAAACGCGGCTCCATGACAGGGGGTTACGAGCAGTACTTC.

This sequence joins TRBV28 and TRBJ1-5; D unresolved. Germline V gives CDR1 MDHEN, CDR2 SYDVKM. The CDR3 is 12 residues long. Trimming left V 5 bases short and J 5 bases short, with 7 bases between. CDR3 in amino acids: CASSPSYQPQHF. The CDR3 DNA reads TGTGCCAGCAGTCCCTCCTATCAGCCCCAGCATTTT.

Turning to this clone: Germline is not matched at one junction end, which may reflect a read error. The genes are TRBV4-3 and TRBJ2-2; TRBD1 aligns across 8 bases. From germline, CDR1 is LGHNA and CDR2 YSLEER. The CDR3 contains 17 residues. The CDR3 sequence: CASSQEPRTGPGRGAVF. The CDR3, as DNA: TGCGCCAGCAGCCAGGAACCTAGGACAGGGCCAGGCCGGGGAGCTGTTTTT.

The chain links TRBV4-3 to TRBJ2-7; weak D call: TRBD1 (5 bases). This CDR3 has 15 residues. Deletions cut 0 bases from V and 4 bases from J, with 13 bases between. Germline assignment: CDR1 LGHNA and CDR2 YSLEER. The DNA of the CDR3 is TGCGCCAGCAGCCAAGACAGGGCGTCGAGGTACGAGCAGTACTTC. It yields the protein CASSQDRASRYEQYF.

The J gene is TRBJ2-7, the V gene TRBV7-2, with 8 bases fitting TRBD1. This CDR3 has 15 amino acids. The V gene end was trimmed by 1 base and the J gene end by 4 bases; junction bases not matched to a gene: 6. Germline CDR1 and CDR2: SGHTA and FQGNSA. The CDR3 here is CASSLVQGARYEQYF. The CDR3 coding sequence is TGTGCCAGCAGCTTAGTGCAGGGGGCGCGTTACGAGCAGTACTTC.

The V and J genes are TRBV28 and TRBJ1-1; D is possibly TRBD1 (5 bases). This CDR3 is built from 14 residues. Germline V gene data show CDR1 as MDHEN and CDR2 as SYDVKM. Between the trimmed V and J ends, which lost 2 bases and 1 base, there was a span of 8 bases. The CDR3 coding sequence is TGTGCCAGCAGTTTAGGGGCTGGGAACACTGAAGCTTTCTTT. It specifies CASSLGAGNTEAFF.

The J gene is TRBJ1-6, the V gene TRBV3-1 (or the pseudogene TRBV3-2), with 9 nucleotides matching TRBD1. CDR1 LGHDT and CDR2 YNNKEL come from the germline V gene (reference sequence). V lost 1 base, J lost 9 bases, and 13 bases stayed unmatched. The CDR3 contains 18 residues. In nucleotides, the CDR3 is TGTGCCAGCAGCCAAGGCGCCCCCGGGACAGGGTTTGTTTCACCCCTCCACTTT. This encodes CASSQGAPGTGFVSPLHF.

This chain joins TRBV28 and TRBJ1-5; TRBD1 matches 7 bases. There are 14 residues in the CDR3. After removal of 6 bases from V and 3 bases from J, the junction contained 5 bases not matched to a gene. The germline V gene has CDR1 MDHEN and CDR2 SYDVKM. The CDR3 DNA reads as TGTGCCAGCAGAGGGGACAGTTACAATCAGCCCCAGCATTTT. Translating it yields CASRGDSYNQPQHF.

V usage is TRBV2 and J usage is TRBJ1-1, with D possibly matching TRBD1 (5 bases). The CDR3 loop spans 14 amino acids. Trimming stripped 2 bases from V and 5 bases from J, with 12 bases between. Germline loops: CDR1 SNHLY, CDR2 FYNNEI. The DNA for the CDR3 is TGTGCCAGCAGTGAATTCCCAGGGCGGACTGAAGCTTTCTTT. Its protein is CASSEFPGRTEAFF.

The rearrangement uses TRBV7-9 and TRBJ1-2; maybe TRBD1 (6 bases). CDR1 is SEHNR, CDR2 FQNEAQ, per germline (reference sequence). The V and J ends lost 1 base and 5 bases respectively, with 14 bases between them. The CDR3 covers 15 residues. This CDR3 is CASSLVANGQYGYTF. Written as DNA, the CDR3 is TGTGCCAGCAGCTTAGTAGCGAACGGACAGTATGGCTACACCTTC.